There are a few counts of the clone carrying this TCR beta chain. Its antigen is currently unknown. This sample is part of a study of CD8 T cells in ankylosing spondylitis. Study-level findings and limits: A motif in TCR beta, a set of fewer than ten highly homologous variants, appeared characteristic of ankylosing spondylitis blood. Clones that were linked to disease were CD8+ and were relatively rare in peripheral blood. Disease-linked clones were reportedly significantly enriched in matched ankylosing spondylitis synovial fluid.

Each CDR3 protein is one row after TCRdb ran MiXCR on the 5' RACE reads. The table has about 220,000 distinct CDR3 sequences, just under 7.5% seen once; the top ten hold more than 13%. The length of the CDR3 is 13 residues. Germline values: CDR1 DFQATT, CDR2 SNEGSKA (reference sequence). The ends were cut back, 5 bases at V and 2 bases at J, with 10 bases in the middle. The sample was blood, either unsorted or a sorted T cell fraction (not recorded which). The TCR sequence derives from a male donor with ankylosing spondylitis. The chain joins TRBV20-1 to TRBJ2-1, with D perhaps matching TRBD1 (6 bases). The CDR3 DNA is TGCAGTGCTTACAGGGTCACCTACAATGAGCAGTTCTTC. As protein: CSAYRVTYNEQFF.